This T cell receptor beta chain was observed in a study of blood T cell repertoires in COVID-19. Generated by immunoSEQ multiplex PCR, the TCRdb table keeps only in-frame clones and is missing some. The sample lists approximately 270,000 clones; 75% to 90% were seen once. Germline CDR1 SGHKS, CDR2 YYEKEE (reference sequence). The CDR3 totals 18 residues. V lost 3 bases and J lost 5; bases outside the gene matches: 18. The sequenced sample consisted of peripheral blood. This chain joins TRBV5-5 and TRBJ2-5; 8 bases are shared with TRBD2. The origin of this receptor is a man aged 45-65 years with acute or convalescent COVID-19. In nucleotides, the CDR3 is TGTGCCAGCAGCTCCCCTTTTGGCGGGGGGACCTCTGGGGAGACCCAGTACTTC. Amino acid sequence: CASSSPFGGGTSGETQYF.